This T cell receptor beta chain was identified during a study of T cells in Graves' hyperthyroidism and ophthalmopathy. This CDR3 has 14 residues. Germline V CDR1 and CDR2: MDHEN, SYDVKM. The ends were cut back, 4 bases at V and 4 bases at J, with 12 bases in the middle. TCR beta CDR3 regions were amplified from RNA. The HTBI primer set drove a first-round RT-PCR of the TCR CDR3. TCRdb re-called the multiplex PCR reads through MiXCR, storing one row per CDR3 protein. The data contain hundreds of thousands of distinct CDR3 sequences, 14% of them singletons. This clonotype was obtained from a woman aged 18-29 years with Graves' hyperthyroidism. Source material: blood. The J gene is TRBJ2-3, the V gene TRBV28; D is ambiguous. CDR3 coding DNA: TGTGCCAGCAGTTCAGGTCTGGAACCAGATACGCAGTATTTT. This sequence encodes CASSSGLEPDTQYF.